Sequencing of this TCR beta chain was carried out in a study of blood T cells in healthy people across ages. Unmatched junction bases numbered 8, after V lost 3 bases and J lost 2 bases. This CDR3 is 16 amino acids long. Germline CDR1 reads SQVTM; CDR2 reads ANQGSEA. Isolated PBMCs totaled at least 7 million in each sample. Regarding this clonotype: This may stem from a read error, because a much larger clone lies one nucleotide away.

Using a J-beta primer mix together with a sample-barcoded 5' primer, a second PCR was run for roughly 6 to 12 cycles. TCRdb reprocessed the 5' RACE reads via MiXCR and lists one record per CDR3 protein. The sample yields approximately 690,000 distinct CDR3 sequences, around two fifths seen once. The chain combines TRBV29-1 with TRBJ2-3, with 10 positions matching TRBD2. Input material: blood. This receptor was identified in an elderly man in good health. The CDR3 DNA reads as TGCAGCGTTGATGTACCCCTAGCGGGGGTCACAGATACGCAGTATTTT. Amino acid sequence: CSVDVPLAGVTDTQYF.